Listed here are 32 T cell receptor beta chains from one sample, sequenced in a study of control samples from healthy donors and cancer patients. The repertoire was sequenced with immunoSEQ multiplex PCR; TCRdb's copy has only in-frame clones and lacks some. This table holds 250,000 to 300,000 clones, over 75% found once. Sequenced: PBMCs. These TCRs come from a woman aged 55-69 years with lung cancer.

The chain combines TRBV18 with TRBJ2-4; 7 bases align to TRBD1. CDR3 length: 12 amino acids. Germline CDR1 is KGHSH and CDR2 is LQKENI. V lost 6 bases, J lost 8 bases, and 4 bases stayed unmatched. The CDR3 region is CASSPQGDIQYF. CDR3 nucleotide sequence: TGTGCCAGCTCTCCCCAGGGGGACATTCAGTACTTC. Full variable domain (rest looked up from reference TRBV18 and TRBJ2-4): NAGVMQNPRHLVRRRGQEARLRCSPMKGHSHVYWYRQLPEEGLKFMVYLQKENIIDESGMPKERFSAEFPKEGPSILRIQQVVRGDSAAYFCASSPQGDIQYFGAGTRLSVL.

The chain recombines TRBV27 with TRBJ2-1; TRBD2 matches at 7 bases. Germline V lookup: CDR1 MNHEY, CDR2 SMNVEV (reference sequence). The CDR3 has 15 residues. The V gene end was trimmed by 5 bases and the J gene end by 5 bases; junction bases not matched to a gene: 9. The CDR3 nucleotides read TGTGCCAGCAGTGTGCTAGCGGTCCCTAACAATGAGCAGTTCTTC. This gives the protein CASSVLAVPNNEQFF.

For this clone: Other DNA sequences from this sample encode an identical CDR3 as well. The V and J genes are TRBV12-3 or TRBV12-4 and TRBJ2-7; no definite D call. The V gene lost 4 bases and the J gene lost 0 bases, with 7 bases spanning the gap. There are 13 residues in the CDR3. CDR3 loop: CASSSSSSYEQYF. The CDR3 DNA reads TGTGCCAGCAGTTCCTCGAGCTCCTACGAGCAGTACTTC.

The chain joins TRBV7-2 to TRBJ2-7, with 7 bases matching TRBD1. The CDR3 consists of 14 residues. Germline CDR1 is SGHTA and CDR2 is FQGNSA. The V and J ends lost 5 bases and 1 base, in that order; junction bases with no gene match: 5. DNA for the CDR3: TGTGCCAGCAGCCTTGGGGGACAGTCCTACGAGCAGTACTTC. Translating gives CASSLGGQSYEQYF. Filled out from reference TRBV7-2 and TRBJ2-7, the complete variable domain reads GAGVSQSPSNKVTEKGKDVELRCDPISGHTALYWYRQSLGQGLEFLIYFQGNSAPDKSGLPSDRFSAERTGGSVSTLTIQRTQQEDSAVYLCASSLGGQSYEQYFGPGTRLTVT.

The chain combines TRBV9 with TRBJ2-1; TRBD2 aligns across 8 bases. There are 15 residues in the CDR3. V shed 4 bases and J 0 bases; nucleotides not matched to a gene: 3. Per germline, CDR1 SGDLS and CDR2 YYNGEE. The CDR3 DNA follows: TGTGCCAGCAGCATCAGCGGGAGCTCCTACAATGAGCAGTTCTTC. Translating gives CASSISGSSYNEQFF.

The V gene is TRBV5-4, the J gene TRBJ2-1; a weak D match, TRBD2 (6 bases). CDR3 length: 16 amino acids. Trimming left V 3 bases short and J 5 bases short, with 18 bases between. Germline-derived CDR1 and CDR2 are SGHNT and YYREEE (reference sequence). The CDR3 here is CASSSSRERHNNEQFF. CDR3 nucleotide sequence: TGTGCCAGCAGCTCCAGTCGGGAGAGACACAACAATGAGCAGTTCTTC.

J is TRBJ2-2 and V is TRBV7-9; D not resolved. Germline V gives CDR1 SEHNR, CDR2 FQNEAQ (reference sequence). The CDR3 has 13 residues. V lost 4 bases and J 7 bases, leaving 10 bases between the germline ends. CDR3 DNA: TGTGCCAGCAGCTCGATAGGTAGCGGGGAGCTGTTTTTT. As protein: CASSSIGSGELFF.

The CDR3 here is CASSVRGNQPQHF. Here the CDR3 DNA reads TGTGCCAGCAGTGTACGGGGGAATCAGCCCCAGCATTTT. The chain uses TRBV25-1 and TRBJ1-5; the D gene is possibly TRBD1 (5 bases). Germline V CDR1 and CDR2: MGHDK, SYGVNS. Trimming shortened V by 4 bases and J by 4 bases, and 8 bases separated the two germline ends. The CDR3 loop spans 13 amino acids. Combining the CDR3 with reference TRBV25-1 and TRBJ1-5 gives the whole variable domain EADIYQTPRYLVIGTGKKITLECSQTMGHDKMYWYQQDPGMELHLIHYSYGVNSTEKGDLSSESTVSRIRTEHFPLTLESARPSHTSQYLCASSVRGNQPQHFGDGTRLSIL.

This sequence joins TRBV10-3 and TRBJ2-2, with D perhaps TRBD1 (6 bases). The CDR3 runs to 12 residues. V was clipped by 6 bases and J by 13 bases, with 15 bases between them. CDR1 is ENHRY, CDR2 SYGVKD, per germline. Written as DNA, the CDR3 is TGTGCCATCAGAACAGGGACCGCCGGGCTGTTTTTT. Protein sequence: CAIRTGTAGLFF.

The chain employs TRBV10-2 and TRBJ1-2, with a weak D call TRBD1 (6 bases). This CDR3 is 13 amino acids long. Germline CDR1 WSHSY, CDR2 SAAADI. V was cut by 3 bases and J by 7 bases, with 12 bases left in between. For the CDR3, the DNA is TGCGCCAGCAGTGACCCAGGGGCTACTGGCTACACCTTC. Its protein product is CASSDPGATGYTF.

CDR3 coding DNA: TGTGCCAGCAGCTTAACCCCAGCGAGCTCTGGAAACACCATATATTTT. This gives the protein CASSLTPASSGNTIYF. The rearrangement uses TRBV7-8 and TRBJ1-3; D remains ambiguous. This CDR3 spans 16 amino acids. The V gene's germline CDR1 is SGHVS and CDR2 FQNEAQ. Trimming took 2 bases from V and 0 from J, leaving 11 bases between them.

The chain couples TRBV20-1 to TRBJ2-7; D not certain. This CDR3 contains 10 residues. Germline CDR1 reads DFQATT; CDR2 reads SNEGSKA (reference sequence). V shed 4 bases and J shed 4 bases, with 5 bases lying between them. The CDR3: CSATLYEQYF. The CDR3 DNA reads as TGCAGTGCTACCCTATACGAGCAGTACTTC.

This chain uses TRBV7-2 with TRBJ2-1; 8 bases map to TRBD2. V gave up 1 base and J gave up 3 bases; unmatched junction bases: 2. The CDR3 is 15 residues long. CDR1 is SGHTA, CDR2 FQGNSA, per germline. The CDR3 bases are TGTGCCAGCAGCTTAGAGAGCGGGGGCTACAATGAGCAGTTCTTC. Translation gives CASSLESGGYNEQFF.

On this clone: The junction does not match germline at one end; this may be a read error. The chain carries TRBV6-5 and TRBJ2-3; D is undetermined. The CDR3 totals 10 residues. Germline loops: CDR1 MNHEY, CDR2 SVGAGI. The DNA for the CDR3 is TGCCTCCCGCCCCCAGATACGCAGTATTTT. Amino acids: CLPPPDTQYF.

The chain couples TRBV12-3 or TRBV12-4 to TRBJ2-2, with no clear D. Trimming took off 8 bases at V and 0 bases at J, with 7 bases between the two ends. The CDR3 runs to 13 residues. The CDR3 loop is CASADPNTGELFF. In DNA, the CDR3 is TGTGCCAGCGCGGATCCGAACACCGGGGAGCTGTTTTTT.

This chain connects TRBV18 to TRBJ2-5, with D hard to call. This CDR3 is 13 amino acids long. V lost 3 bases and J 5 bases, leaving 10 bases between the germline ends. Germline V CDR1 and CDR2: KGHSH, LQKENI. The CDR3 protein is CASSPPSDETQYF. CDR3 bases: TGTGCCAGCTCACCCCCCTCAGACGAGACCCAGTACTTC.

For the CDR3, the DNA is TGTGCCACCAGCAGAGATGCAGGGTTACTCTCTGGAAACACCATATATTTT. Translating gives CATSRDAGLLSGNTIYF. The V and J genes are TRBV15 and TRBJ1-3; TRBD1 might be the D (5 bases). Trimming shortened V by 0 bases and J by 0 bases, and 12 bases separated the two germline ends. Germline-derived CDR1 and CDR2 are LNHNV and YYDKDF (reference sequence). CDR3 length: 17 residues.

The gene calls are TRBV5-6 and TRBJ2-1; tentatively, D is TRBD1 or TRBD2 (5 bases each). CDR3 length: 15 amino acids. Germline CDR1 SGHDT, CDR2 YYEEEE. Between the trimmed V and J ends, which lost 5 bases and 4 bases, there was a span of 16 bases. The CDR3 loop is CASRDGTWDYNEQFF. The CDR3 DNA follows: TGTGCCAGCAGAGACGGGACCTGGGATTACAATGAGCAGTTCTTC.

V usage is TRBV5-1 and J usage is TRBJ2-1, with D possibly called TRBD1 or TRBD2 (5 bases each). V lost 1 base and J lost 7, with 12 bases in between. This CDR3 region has 14 residues. The germline CDR1 and CDR2 sequences are SGHRS and YFSETQ. This CDR3 reads CASSLMGWGNEQFF. The CDR3 bases are TGCGCCAGCAGCTTGATGGGTTGGGGGAATGAGCAGTTCTTC.

The chain couples TRBV6-5 to TRBJ2-6; D gene ambiguous. The CDR3 is 16 amino acids. V dropped 0 bases and J dropped 0 bases, with 6 bases sitting between them. The germline gives CDR1 MNHEY, CDR2 SVGAGI. Here the CDR3 reads CASSYSRGSGANVLTF. CDR3 bases: TGTGCCAGCAGTTACTCGAGAGGCTCTGGGGCCAACGTCCTGACTTTC.

The rearrangement uses TRBV12-3 or TRBV12-4 and TRBJ1-5; D gene unclear. This CDR3 is built from 13 residues. Trimming left V 2 bases short and J 5 bases short, with 7 bases between. CDR3 sequence (DNA): TGTGCCAGCAGTTTACAGAGGCATCAGCCCCAGCATTTT. It yields the protein CASSLQRHQPQHF.

V and J are TRBV9 and TRBJ2-7; possibly TRBD1 for D (5 bases). The CDR3 covers 14 residues. Germline values: CDR1 SGDLS, CDR2 YYNGEE. Trimming took 4 bases from V and 2 from J, leaving 13 bases between them. CDR3 amino acids: CASSTRQQAYEQYF. The CDR3 region has the DNA TGTGCCAGCAGCACCCGACAGCAAGCCTACGAGCAGTACTTC.

The chain uses TRBV5-1 and TRBJ1-2; tentatively, D is TRBD1 (5 bases). Germline CDR1 SGHRS, CDR2 YFSETQ. Trimming removed 2 bases from V and 5 bases from J, with 13 bases in between. This CDR3 has 14 amino acids. The chain's CDR3 is CASSFNTGFYGYTF. CDR3 DNA: TGCGCCAGCAGCTTTAATACAGGATTTTATGGCTACACCTTC.

This chain uses TRBV19 with TRBJ2-5; weak D call: TRBD2 (6 bases). The ends were cut back, 1 base at V and 4 bases at J, with 10 bases in the middle. This CDR3 region has 14 residues. CDR1 is LNHDA and CDR2 is SQIVND in the germline V gene (reference sequence). The CDR3 DNA sequence: TGTGCCAGTAGTATAGTCGGGGGAAGAGAGACCCAGTACTTC. Its translation: CASSIVGGRETQYF.

V usage is TRBV3-1 (or the pseudogene TRBV3-2) and J usage is TRBJ2-2, with a tentative D call TRBD2 (6 bases). Germline V gene lookup returns CDR1 LGHDT and CDR2 YNNKEL (reference sequence). There are 14 residues in the CDR3. Deletions cut 1 base from V and 6 bases from J, with 9 bases between. The CDR3: CASSQAGSAGELFF. DNA of the CDR3: TGTGCCAGCAGCCAAGCCGGGAGCGCCGGGGAGCTGTTTTTT.

This clone was seen a single time. This chain links TRBV7-2 with TRBJ1-4; no definite D call. Germline V gene lookup returns CDR1 SGHTA and CDR2 FQGNSA. Trimming pared 5 bases from V and 2 bases from J, leaving 9 bases between. The CDR3 extends over 14 amino acids. The CDR3 protein is CASSARATNEKLFF. The CDR3 DNA follows: TGTGCCAGCAGCGCACGAGCTACTAATGAAAAACTGTTTTTT.

This rearrangement joins TRBV6-1 to TRBJ2-7, with D possibly being TRBD1 (6 bases). Trimming stripped 4 bases from V and 3 bases from J, with 19 bases between. Germline V CDR1 and CDR2: MNHNS, SASEGT. The CDR3 is made up of 16 amino acids. The CDR3 DNA is TGTGCCAGCAGTGGGCGCCTCTGGACAGAAGGCTACGAGCAGTACTTC. Translation: CASSGRLWTEGYEQYF.

The V gene is TRBV5-4, the J gene TRBJ2-7; TRBD2 agrees at 10 bases. J gave up 2 bases and V 1 base, and 3 bases lay outside the gene matches. Germline assignment: CDR1 SGHNT and CDR2 YYREEE (reference sequence). CDR3 length: 15 amino acids. CDR3 DNA sequence: TGTGCCAGCAGCTTGATGGGACTAGCGACCTACGAGCAGTACTTC. Translating it yields CASSLMGLATYEQYF.

This chain connects TRBV28 to TRBJ1-5, with D maybe TRBD1 (5 bases). Trimming pared 9 bases from V and 5 bases from J, leaving 14 bases between. Germline V gene data show CDR1 as MDHEN and CDR2 as SYDVKM. The CDR3 spans 13 residues. CDR3 protein: CASRWGEDQPQHF. In DNA form, the CDR3 reads TGTGCCAGTAGATGGGGGGAGGATCAGCCCCAGCATTTT. Filled out from reference TRBV28 and TRBJ1-5, the complete variable domain reads DVKVTQSSRYLVKRTGEKVFLECVQDMDHENMFWYRQDPGLGLRLIYFSYDVKMKEKGDIPEGYSVSREKKERFSLILESASTNQTSMYLCASRWGEDQPQHFGDGTRLSIL.

The chain couples TRBV5-6 to TRBJ2-5; TRBD1 is a possible D gene (5 bases). This CDR3 contains 13 residues. CDR1 is SGHDT, CDR2 YYEEEE, per germline. V dropped 0 bases and J dropped 9 bases, with 12 bases sitting between them. The CDR3 bases are TGTGCCAGCAGCTTGGGACAGCCCAGGGCCCAGTACTTC. Translation gives CASSLGQPRAQYF.

This chain joins TRBV18 and TRBJ2-2; D not resolved. Trimming took off 3 bases at V and 2 bases at J, with 10 bases between the two ends. The CDR3 sequence is 15 residues long. The germline V gene encodes CDR1 KGHSH and CDR2 LQKENI. The CDR3 reads CASSPWQANTGELFF. The CDR3 DNA is TGTGCCAGCTCACCGTGGCAGGCAAACACCGGGGAGCTGTTTTTT.

J is TRBJ2-7 and V is TRBV11-2; tentatively, D is TRBD2 (7 bases). Germline V gives CDR1 SGHAT, CDR2 FQNNGV. The ends were cut back, 1 base at V and 2 bases at J, with 12 bases in the middle. CDR3 size: 15 residues. The CDR3 sequence is CASSLGGGPTYEQYF. The CDR3 nucleotides read TGTGCCAGCAGCTTAGGCGGGGGCCCCACCTACGAGCAGTACTTC.